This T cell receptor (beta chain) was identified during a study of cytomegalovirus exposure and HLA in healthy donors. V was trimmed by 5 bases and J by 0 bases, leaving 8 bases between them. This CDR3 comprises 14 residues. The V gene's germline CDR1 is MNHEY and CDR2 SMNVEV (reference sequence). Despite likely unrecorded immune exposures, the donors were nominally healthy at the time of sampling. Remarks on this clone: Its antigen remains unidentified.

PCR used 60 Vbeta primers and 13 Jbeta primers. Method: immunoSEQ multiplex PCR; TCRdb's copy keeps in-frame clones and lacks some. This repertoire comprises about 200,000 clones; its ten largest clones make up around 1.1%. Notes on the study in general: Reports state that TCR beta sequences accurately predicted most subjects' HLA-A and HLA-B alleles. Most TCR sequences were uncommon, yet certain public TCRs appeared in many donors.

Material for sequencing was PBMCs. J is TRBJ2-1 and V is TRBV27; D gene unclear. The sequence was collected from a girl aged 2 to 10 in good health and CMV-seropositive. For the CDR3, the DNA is TGTGCCAGCAGTAGAGCAGGCTCCTACAATGAGCAGTTCTTC. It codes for CASSRAGSYNEQFF.